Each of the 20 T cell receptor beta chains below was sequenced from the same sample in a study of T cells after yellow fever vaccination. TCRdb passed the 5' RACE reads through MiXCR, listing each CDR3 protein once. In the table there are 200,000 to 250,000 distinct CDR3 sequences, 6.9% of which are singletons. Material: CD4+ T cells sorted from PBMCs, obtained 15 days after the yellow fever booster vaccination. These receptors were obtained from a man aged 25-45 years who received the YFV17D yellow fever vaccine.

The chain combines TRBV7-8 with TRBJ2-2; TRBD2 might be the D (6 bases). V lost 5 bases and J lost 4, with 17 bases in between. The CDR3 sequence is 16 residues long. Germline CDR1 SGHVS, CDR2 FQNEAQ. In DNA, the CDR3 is TGTGCCAGCAGCCCTGGGAGGCACGGCGGCACCGGGGAGCTGTTTTTT. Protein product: CASSPGRHGGTGELFF.

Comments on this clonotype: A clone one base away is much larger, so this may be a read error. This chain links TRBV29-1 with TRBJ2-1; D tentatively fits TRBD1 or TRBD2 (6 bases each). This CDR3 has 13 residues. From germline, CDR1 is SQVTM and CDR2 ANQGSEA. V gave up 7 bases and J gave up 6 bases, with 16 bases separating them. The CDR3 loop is CSGAPGARNEQFF. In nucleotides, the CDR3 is TGCAGCGGGGCCCCGGGGGCGCGCAATGAGCAGTTCTTC.

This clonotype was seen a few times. CDR3 nucleotide sequence: TGTGCCATCAGTGCTCGTGATATCGGTATGAACACTGAAGCTTTCTTT. Amino acid sequence: CAISARDIGMNTEAFF. The chain joins TRBV10-3 to TRBJ1-1; no reliable D call. Trimming stripped 4 bases from V and 0 bases from J, with 15 bases between. Germline CDR1 ENHRY, CDR2 SYGVKD. This CDR3 region has 16 residues.

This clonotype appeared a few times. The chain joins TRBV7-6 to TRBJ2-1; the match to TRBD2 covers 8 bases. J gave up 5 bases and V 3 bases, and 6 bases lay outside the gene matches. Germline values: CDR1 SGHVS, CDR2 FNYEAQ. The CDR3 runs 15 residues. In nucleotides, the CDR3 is TGTGCCAGCAGCTTTATGGCGGGAGGTAACAATGAGCAGTTCTTC. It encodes CASSFMAGGNNEQFF.

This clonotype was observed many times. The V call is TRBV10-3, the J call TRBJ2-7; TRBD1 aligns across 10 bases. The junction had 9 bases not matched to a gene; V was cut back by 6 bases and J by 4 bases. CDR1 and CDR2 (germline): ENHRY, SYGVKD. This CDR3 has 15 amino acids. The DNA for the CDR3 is TGTGCCATCAGGGCGACAGGGGGCCAGGAATACGAGCAGTACTTC. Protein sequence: CAIRATGGQEYEQYF.

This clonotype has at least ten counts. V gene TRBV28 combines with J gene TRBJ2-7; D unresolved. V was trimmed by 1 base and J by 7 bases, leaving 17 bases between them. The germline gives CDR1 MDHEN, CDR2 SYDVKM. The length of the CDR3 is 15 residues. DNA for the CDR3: TGTGCCAGCAGTTTATCCCCTAGATGGGCACGTGAGCAGTACTTC. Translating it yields CASSLSPRWAREQYF.

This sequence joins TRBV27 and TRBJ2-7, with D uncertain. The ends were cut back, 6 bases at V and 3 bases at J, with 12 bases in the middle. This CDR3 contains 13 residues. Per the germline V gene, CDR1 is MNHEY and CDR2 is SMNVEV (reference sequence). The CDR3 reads CASSHSPCYEQYF. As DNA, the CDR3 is TGTGCCAGCAGCCATAGCCCCTGCTACGAGCAGTACTTC.

The CDR3 loop reads CSARGGGRVYEQYF. The DNA for the CDR3 is TGCAGTGCTAGAGGGGGGGGTCGGGTCTACGAGCAGTACTTC. This sequence joins TRBV20-1 and TRBJ2-7, with 7 bases aligning to TRBD2. The V gene end was trimmed by 1 base and the J gene end by 3 bases; junction bases not matched to a gene: 6. CDR1 and CDR2 from the germline V gene are DFQATT and SNEGSKA (reference sequence). This CDR3 region has 14 residues.

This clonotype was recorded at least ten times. In nucleotides, the CDR3 is TGTGCCAGCAGTCTCACCCAGGACTCCTACAATGAGCAGTTCTTC. This gives the protein CASSLTQDSYNEQFF. V usage is TRBV7-3 and J usage is TRBJ2-1; the D is unclear. Germline CDR1 and CDR2: SGHTA and FQGTGA. The CDR3 has 15 residues. V lost 6 bases, J lost 0 bases, and 12 bases lay in between.

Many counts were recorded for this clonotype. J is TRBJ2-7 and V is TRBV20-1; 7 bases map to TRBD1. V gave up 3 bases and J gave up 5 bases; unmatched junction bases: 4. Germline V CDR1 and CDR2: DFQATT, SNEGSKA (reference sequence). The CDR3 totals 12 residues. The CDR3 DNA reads TGCAGTGCTAGTCCAGGGGGAAACGAGCAGTACTTC. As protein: CSASPGGNEQYF.

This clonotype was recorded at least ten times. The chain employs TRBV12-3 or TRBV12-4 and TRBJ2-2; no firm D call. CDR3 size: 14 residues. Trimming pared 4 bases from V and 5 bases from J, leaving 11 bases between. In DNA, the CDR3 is TGTGCCAGCAGTTACCTAATCACAACCGGGGAGCTGTTTTTT. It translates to CASSYLITTGELFF.

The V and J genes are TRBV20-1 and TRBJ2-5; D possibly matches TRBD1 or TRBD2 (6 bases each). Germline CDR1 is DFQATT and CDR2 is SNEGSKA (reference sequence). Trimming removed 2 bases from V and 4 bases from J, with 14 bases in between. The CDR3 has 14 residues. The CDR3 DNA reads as TGCAGTGCTAGACAAAAAGGGGGAGGAGAGACCCAGTACTTC. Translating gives CSARQKGGGETQYF.

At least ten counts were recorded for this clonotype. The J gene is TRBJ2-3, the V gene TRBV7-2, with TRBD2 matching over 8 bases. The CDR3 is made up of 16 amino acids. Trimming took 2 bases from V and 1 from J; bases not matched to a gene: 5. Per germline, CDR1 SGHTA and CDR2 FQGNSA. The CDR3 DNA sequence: TGTGCCAGCAGCTTATCCTTAGCGGGACGCACAGATACGCAGTATTTT. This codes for CASSLSLAGRTDTQYF.

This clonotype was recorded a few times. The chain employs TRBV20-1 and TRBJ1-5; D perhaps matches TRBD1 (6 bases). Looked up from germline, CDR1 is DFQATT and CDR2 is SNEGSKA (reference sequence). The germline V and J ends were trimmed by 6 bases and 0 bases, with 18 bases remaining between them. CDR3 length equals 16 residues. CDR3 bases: TGCAGTGCCAGGAGGGCAGGGGCAATTAGCAATCAGCCCCAGCATTTT. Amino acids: CSARRAGAISNQPQHF.

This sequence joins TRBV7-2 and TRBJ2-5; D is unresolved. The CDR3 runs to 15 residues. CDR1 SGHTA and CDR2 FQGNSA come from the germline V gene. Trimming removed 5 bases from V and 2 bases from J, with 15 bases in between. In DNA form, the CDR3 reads TGTGCCAGCAGCACTTCCCTGGCGGTGCAAGAGACCCAGTACTTC. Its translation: CASSTSLAVQETQYF.

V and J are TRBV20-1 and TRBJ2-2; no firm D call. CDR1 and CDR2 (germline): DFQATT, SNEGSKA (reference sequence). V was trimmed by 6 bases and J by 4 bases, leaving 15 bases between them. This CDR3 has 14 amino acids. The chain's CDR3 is CSATPRAGTGELFF. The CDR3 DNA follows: TGCAGTGCCACCCCTAGGGCCGGCACCGGGGAGCTGTTTTTT.

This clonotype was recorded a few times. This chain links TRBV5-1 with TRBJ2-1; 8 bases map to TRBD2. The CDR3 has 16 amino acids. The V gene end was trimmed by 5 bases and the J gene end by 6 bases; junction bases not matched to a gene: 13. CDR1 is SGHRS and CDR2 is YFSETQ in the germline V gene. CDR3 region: CASSQLSGNVGNEQFF. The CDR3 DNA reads TGCGCCAGCAGTCAGCTTAGCGGGAACGTAGGCAATGAGCAGTTCTTC. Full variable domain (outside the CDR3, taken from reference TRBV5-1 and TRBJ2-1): KAGVTQTPRYLIKTRGQQVTLSCSPISGHRSVSWYQQTPGQGLQFLFEYFSETQRNKGNFPGRFSGRQFSNSRSEMNVSTLELGDSALYLCASSQLSGNVGNEQFFGPGTRLTVL.

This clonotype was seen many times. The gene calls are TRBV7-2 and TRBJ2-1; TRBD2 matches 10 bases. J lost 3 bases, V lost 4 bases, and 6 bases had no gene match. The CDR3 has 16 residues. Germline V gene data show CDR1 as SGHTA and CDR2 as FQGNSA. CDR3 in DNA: TGTGCCAGCAGCTATTTAGCGGGAGGATTCTACAATGAGCAGTTCTTC. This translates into CASSYLAGGFYNEQFF.

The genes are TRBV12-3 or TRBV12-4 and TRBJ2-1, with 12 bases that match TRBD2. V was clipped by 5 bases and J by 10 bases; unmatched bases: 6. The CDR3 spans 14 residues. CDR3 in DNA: TGTGCCAGCAGTCGGCTAGCGGGGGGGAGCGAGCAGTTCTTC. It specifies CASSRLAGGSEQFF.

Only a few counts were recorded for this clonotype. This CDR3 is CSANPGQGTDTQYF. CDR3 coding DNA: TGCAGTGCTAACCCGGGACAGGGCACAGATACGCAGTATTTT. The chain carries TRBV20-1 and TRBJ2-3; the match to TRBD1 covers 8 bases. The germline V gene encodes CDR1 DFQATT and CDR2 SNEGSKA (reference sequence). V lost 4 bases to trimming and J lost 1 base; unmatched junction nucleotides: 4. The CDR3 covers 14 residues.